This T cell receptor (beta chain) derives from a study of response to subunit inactivated influenza vaccine. Study-wide findings and caveats: Authors suggested each seasonal influenza vaccination recruits few new T cells.

This clonotype was counted between two and nine times. Its antigen remains unidentified. One entry per CDR3 protein results from TCRdb running MiXCR on the RT-PCR reads. This sample has 450,000 to 600,000 distinct CDR3 sequences, with approximately 16% found just once. Trimming took 4 bases from V and 1 from J, leaving 7 bases between them. Looked up from germline, CDR1 is SEHNR and CDR2 is FQNEAQ (reference sequence). CDR3 length equals 13 residues. The receptor's source is a man aged 50-75 years who received an inactivated influenza vaccine. J is TRBJ1-1 and V is TRBV7-9; D remains unclear. The input for sequencing was CD4+ T cells sorted from PBMCs, taken about 24 months after vaccination. CDR3 sequence reads: CASSSAANTEAFF. CDR3 nucleotide sequence: TGTGCCAGCAGCTCAGCGGCGAACACTGAAGCTTTCTTT.